This entry is about one TCR beta chain. TCRdb called the 5' RACE reads again in MiXCR, with one record for every CDR3 protein. Of about 41,000 distinct CDR3 sequences detected, around 30% appear once; the ten largest clones hold roughly 4%. The sequence was obtained from a female donor with breast cancer. Sequenced sample: memory CD4+ T cells sorted from a lymph node. Subset in this sample: memory CD4+ T cells, CD4+CD45RO+CD25-.

CDR3 nucleotide sequence: TGTGCCAGCAGCTTGGGACTAGCGGGGGGGCCGCAGGGGAATGAGCAGTTCTTC. Translating it yields CASSLGLAGGPQGNEQFF. This chain uses TRBV7-3 with TRBJ2-1; 16 bases agree with TRBD2. The CDR3 covers 18 residues. CDR1 is SGHTA and CDR2 is FQGTGA in the germline V gene. Unmatched junction bases numbered 9, after V lost 3 bases and J lost 7 bases.